This T cell receptor (beta chain) was profiled in a study of T-cell memory formation after mild COVID-19. Study-wide points: There were some responding clones in pre-infection memory, which suggested that cross-reactive memory had joined. Contracting clones, day 15 to 85, had balanced CD4/CD8, and later expanders favored CD4+. Nothing confirmed that second-wave clones peaking on day 37 were specific for SARS-CoV-2.

This clonotype has a handful of counts. Antigen: not known. Via MiXCR, TCRdb re-called the 5' RACE reads, giving one row per CDR3 protein. The sample lists hundreds of thousands of distinct CDR3 sequences, roughly 25% occurring once. This receptor was obtained from an adult woman who had mild COVID-19 (a few samples of this study predate the infection). Cell type and time point are not known. Material for sequencing was PBMCs or a T cell subset sorted from them (not recorded which).

CDR3 loop: CASSFTGISYEQYF. CDR3 coding DNA: TGCGCCAGCAGCTTCACCGGTATCTCCTACGAGCAGTACTTC. This sequence joins TRBV5-1 and TRBJ2-7; the D is unclear. CDR3 length equals 14 residues. Trimming took 2 bases from V and 0 from J, leaving 9 bases between them. Looked up from germline, CDR1 is SGHRS and CDR2 is YFSETQ.